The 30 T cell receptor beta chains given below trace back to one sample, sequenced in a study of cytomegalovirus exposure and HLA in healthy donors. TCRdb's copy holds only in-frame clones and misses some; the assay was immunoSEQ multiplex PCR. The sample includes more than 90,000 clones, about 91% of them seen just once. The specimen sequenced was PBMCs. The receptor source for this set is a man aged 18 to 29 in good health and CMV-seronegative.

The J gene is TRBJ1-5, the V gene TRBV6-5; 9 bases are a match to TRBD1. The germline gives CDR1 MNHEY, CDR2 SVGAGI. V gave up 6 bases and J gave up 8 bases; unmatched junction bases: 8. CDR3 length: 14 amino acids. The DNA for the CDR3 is TGTGCCAGCAGCCCGGGGACAGGGAGGAAGCCCCAGCATTTT. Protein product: CASSPGTGRKPQHF.

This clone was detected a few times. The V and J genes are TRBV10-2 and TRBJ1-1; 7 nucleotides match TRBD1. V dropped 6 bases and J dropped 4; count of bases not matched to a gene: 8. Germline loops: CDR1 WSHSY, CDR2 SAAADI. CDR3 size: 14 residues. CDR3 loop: CASSLNDRVTEAFF. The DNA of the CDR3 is TGCGCCAGCAGCCTAAACGACAGGGTCACTGAAGCTTTCTTT.

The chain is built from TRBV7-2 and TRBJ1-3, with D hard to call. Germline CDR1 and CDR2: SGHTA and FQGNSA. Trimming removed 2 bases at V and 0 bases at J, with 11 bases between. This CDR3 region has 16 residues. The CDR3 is CASSLNSVHSGNTIYF. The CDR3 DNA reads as TGTGCCAGCAGCTTAAATTCGGTTCACTCTGGAAACACCATATATTTT.

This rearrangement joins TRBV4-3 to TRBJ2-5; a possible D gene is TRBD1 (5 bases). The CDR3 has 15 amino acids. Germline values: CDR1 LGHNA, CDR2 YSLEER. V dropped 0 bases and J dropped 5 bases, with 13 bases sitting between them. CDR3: CASSQDPGNRETQYF. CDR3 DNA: TGCGCCAGCAGCCAAGATCCAGGGAATAGGGAGACCCAGTACTTC.

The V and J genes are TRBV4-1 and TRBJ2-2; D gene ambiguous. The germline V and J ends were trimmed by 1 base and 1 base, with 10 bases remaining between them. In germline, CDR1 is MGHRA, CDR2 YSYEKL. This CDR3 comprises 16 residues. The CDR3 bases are TGCGCCAGCAGCCAAGTCTGGAACAGGAACACCGGGGAGCTGTTTTTT. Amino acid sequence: CASSQVWNRNTGELFF.

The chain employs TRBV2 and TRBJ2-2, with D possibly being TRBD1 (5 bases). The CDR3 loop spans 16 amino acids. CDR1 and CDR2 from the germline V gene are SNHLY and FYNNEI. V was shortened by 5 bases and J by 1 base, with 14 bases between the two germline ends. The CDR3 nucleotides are TGTGCCAGCAGTCTTTCCTTGGGGCAGAACACCGGGGAGCTGTTTTTT. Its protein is CASSLSLGQNTGELFF. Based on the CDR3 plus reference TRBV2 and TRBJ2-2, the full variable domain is EPEVTQTPSHQVTQMGQEVILRCVPISNHLYFYWYRQILGQKVEFLVSFYNNEISEKSEIFDDQFSVERPDGSNFTLKIRSTKLEDSAMYFCASSLSLGQNTGELFFGEGSRLTVL.

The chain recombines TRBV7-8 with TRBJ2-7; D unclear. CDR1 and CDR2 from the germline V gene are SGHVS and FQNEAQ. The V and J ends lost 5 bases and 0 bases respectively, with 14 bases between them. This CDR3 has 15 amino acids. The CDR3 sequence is CASSPSYGSSYEQYF. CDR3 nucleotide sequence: TGTGCCAGCAGCCCTTCGTATGGCAGCTCCTACGAGCAGTACTTC. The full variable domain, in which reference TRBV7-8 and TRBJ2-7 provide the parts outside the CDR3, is GAGVSQSPRYKVAKRGQDVALRCDPISGHVSLFWYQQALGQGPEFLTYFQNEAQLDKSGLPSDRFFAERPEGSVSTLKIQRTQQEDSAVYLCASSPSYGSSYEQYFGPGTRLTVT.

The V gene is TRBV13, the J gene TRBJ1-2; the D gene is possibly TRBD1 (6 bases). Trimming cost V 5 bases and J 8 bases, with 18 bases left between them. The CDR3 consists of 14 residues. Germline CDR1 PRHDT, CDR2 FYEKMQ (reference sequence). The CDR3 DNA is TGTGCCAGCAGCGACAGCGACAGGTCGGGAGGCTACACCTTC. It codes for CASSDSDRSGGYTF.

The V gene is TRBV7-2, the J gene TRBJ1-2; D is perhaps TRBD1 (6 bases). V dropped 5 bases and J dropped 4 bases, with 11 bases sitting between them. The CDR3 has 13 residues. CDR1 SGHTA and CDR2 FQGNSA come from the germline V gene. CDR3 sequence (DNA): TGTGCCAGCAGCCTCGGACAGTCCTATGGCTACACCTTC. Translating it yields CASSLGQSYGYTF.

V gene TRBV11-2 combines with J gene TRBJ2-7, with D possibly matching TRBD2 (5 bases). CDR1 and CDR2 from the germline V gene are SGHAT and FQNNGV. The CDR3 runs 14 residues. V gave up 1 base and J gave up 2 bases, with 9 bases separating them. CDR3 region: CASSLAGLPYEQYF. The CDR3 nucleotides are TGTGCCAGCAGCTTAGCGGGATTGCCCTACGAGCAGTACTTC.

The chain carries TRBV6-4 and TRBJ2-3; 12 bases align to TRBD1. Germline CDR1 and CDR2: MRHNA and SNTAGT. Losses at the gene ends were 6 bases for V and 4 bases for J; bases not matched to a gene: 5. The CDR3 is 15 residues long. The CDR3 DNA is TGTGCCAGCAGGGCCGGGACAGGGGGCGCAGATACGCAGTATTTT. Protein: CASRAGTGGADTQYF.

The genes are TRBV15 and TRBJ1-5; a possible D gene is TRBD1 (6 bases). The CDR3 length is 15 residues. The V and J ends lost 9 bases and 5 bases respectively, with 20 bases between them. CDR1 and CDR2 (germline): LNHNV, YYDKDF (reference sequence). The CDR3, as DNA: TGTGCCACGAGAGCAGGGGACGGGATGTATCAGCCCCAGCATTTT. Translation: CATRAGDGMYQPQHF.

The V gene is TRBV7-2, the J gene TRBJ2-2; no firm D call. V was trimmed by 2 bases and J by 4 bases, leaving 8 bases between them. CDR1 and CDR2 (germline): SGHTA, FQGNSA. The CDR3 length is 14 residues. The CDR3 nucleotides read TGTGCCAGCAGCTTAAGTCTCGGCACCGGGGAGCTGTTTTTT. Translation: CASSLSLGTGELFF.

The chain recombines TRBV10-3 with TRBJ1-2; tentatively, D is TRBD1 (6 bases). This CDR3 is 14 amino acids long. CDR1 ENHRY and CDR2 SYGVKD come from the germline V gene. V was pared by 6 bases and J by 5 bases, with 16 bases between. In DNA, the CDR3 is TGTGCCATCAGGAACCAGACAGGAAGATATGGCTACACCTTC. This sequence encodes CAIRNQTGRYGYTF.

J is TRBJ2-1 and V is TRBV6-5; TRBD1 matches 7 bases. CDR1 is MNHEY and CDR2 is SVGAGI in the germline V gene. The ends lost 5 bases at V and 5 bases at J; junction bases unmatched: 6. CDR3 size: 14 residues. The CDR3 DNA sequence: TGTGCCAGCAGTACCCGGGACAGTAACAATGAGCAGTTCTTC. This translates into CASSTRDSNNEQFF.

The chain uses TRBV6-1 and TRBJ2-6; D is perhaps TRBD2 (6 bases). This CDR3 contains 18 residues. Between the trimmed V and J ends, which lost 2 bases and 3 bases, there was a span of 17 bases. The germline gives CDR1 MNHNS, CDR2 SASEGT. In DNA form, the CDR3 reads TGTGCCAGCAGTGAAACGAGGGCAGGGAGGTATGGGGCCAACGTCCTGACTTTC. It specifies CASSETRAGRYGANVLTF.

This chain's CDR3 is CATSRDRGSYEQYF. The CDR3 DNA reads TGTGCCACCAGCAGAGACAGGGGATCCTACGAGCAGTACTTC. The V call is TRBV15, the J call TRBJ2-7; D is perhaps TRBD1 (6 bases). This CDR3 comprises 14 residues. Per the germline V gene, CDR1 is LNHNV and CDR2 is YYDKDF (reference sequence). The V end was cut by 0 bases, the J end by 1 base, with 7 bases between.

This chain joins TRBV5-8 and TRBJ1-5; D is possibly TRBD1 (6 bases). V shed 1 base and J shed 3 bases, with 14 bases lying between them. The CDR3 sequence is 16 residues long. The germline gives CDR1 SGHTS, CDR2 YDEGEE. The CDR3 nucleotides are TGTGCCAGCAGCTTGAATACAGGGACAAACAATCAGCCCCAGCATTTT. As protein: CASSLNTGTNNQPQHF.

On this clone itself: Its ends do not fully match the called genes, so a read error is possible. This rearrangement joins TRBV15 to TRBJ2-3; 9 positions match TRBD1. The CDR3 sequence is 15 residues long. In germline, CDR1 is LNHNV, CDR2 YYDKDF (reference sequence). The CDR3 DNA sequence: TGTACCACCAGCTACAGGGGGCTTGGGACAGATACGCAGTATTTT. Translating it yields CTTSYRGLGTDTQYF. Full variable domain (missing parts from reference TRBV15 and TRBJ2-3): DAMVIQNPRYQVTQFGKPVTLSCSQTLNHNVMYWYQQKSSQAPKLLFHYYDKDFNNEADTPDNFQSRRPNTSFCFLDIRSPGLGDTAMYLCTTSYRGLGTDTQYFGPGTRLTVL.

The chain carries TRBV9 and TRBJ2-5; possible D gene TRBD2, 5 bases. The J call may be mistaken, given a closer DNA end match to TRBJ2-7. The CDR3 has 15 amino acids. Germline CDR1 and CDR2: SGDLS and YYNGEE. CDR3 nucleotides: TGTGCCAGCAGCGTAGATGTAGGGAGCTCCTACGAGCAGTACTTC. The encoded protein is CASSVDVGSSYEQYF.

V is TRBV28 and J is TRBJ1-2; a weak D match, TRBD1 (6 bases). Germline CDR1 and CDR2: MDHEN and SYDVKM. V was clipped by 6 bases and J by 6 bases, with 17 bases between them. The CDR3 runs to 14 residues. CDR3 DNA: TGTGCCAGCAGGGAACAGGGATTGTTCAATGGCTACACCTTC. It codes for CASREQGLFNGYTF.

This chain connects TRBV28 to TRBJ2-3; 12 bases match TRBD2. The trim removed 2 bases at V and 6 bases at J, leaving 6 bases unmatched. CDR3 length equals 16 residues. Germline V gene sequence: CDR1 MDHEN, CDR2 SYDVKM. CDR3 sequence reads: CASSLASGGALDTQYF. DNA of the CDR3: TGTGCCAGCAGTTTAGCTAGCGGGGGGGCCTTGGATACGCAGTATTTT.

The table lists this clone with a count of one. The CDR3 region is CASSLQPDQPQHF. The DNA of the CDR3 is TGCGCCAGCAGCTTGCAACCGGATCAGCCCCAGCATTTT. The chain carries TRBV5-1 and TRBJ1-5, with no clear D. Trimming took 1 base from V and 5 from J, leaving 7 bases between them. There are 13 residues in the CDR3. Germline-derived CDR1 and CDR2 are SGHRS and YFSETQ.

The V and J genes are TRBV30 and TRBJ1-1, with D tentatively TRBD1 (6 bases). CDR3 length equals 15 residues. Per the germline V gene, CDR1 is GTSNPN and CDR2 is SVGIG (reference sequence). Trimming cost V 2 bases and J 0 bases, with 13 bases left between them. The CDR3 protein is CAWSKQTGMNTEAFF. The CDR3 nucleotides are TGTGCCTGGAGTAAACAAACAGGGATGAACACTGAAGCTTTCTTT. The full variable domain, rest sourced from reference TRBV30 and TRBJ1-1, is SQTIHQWPATLVQPVGSPLSLECTVEGTSNPNLYWYRQAAGRGLQLLFYSVGIGQISSEVPQNLSASRPQDRQFILSSKKLLLSDSGFYLCAWSKQTGMNTEAFFGQGTRLTVV.

The CDR3 DNA reads as TGTGCCAGCAGTAAACGAGGTTTTGTGCAAGAGACCCAGTACTTC. Its protein product is CASSKRGFVQETQYF. V usage is TRBV6-1 and J usage is TRBJ2-5; D unresolved. Trimming stripped 5 bases from V and 2 bases from J, with 15 bases between. Germline V gene data show CDR1 as MNHNS and CDR2 as SASEGT. The CDR3 contains 15 residues.

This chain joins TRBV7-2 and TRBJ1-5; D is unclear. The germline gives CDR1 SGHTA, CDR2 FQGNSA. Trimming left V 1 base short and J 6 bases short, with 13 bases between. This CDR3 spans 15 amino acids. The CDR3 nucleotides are TGTGCCAGCAGCTTAGTGGCAGGAGGAAGTCAGCCCCAGCATTTT. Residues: CASSLVAGGSQPQHF.

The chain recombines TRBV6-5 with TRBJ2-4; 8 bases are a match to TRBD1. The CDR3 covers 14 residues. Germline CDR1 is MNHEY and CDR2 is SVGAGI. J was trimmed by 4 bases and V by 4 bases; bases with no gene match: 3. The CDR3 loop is CASSWDRKKNIQYF. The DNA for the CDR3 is TGTGCCAGCAGTTGGGACAGGAAAAAAAACATTCAGTACTTC.

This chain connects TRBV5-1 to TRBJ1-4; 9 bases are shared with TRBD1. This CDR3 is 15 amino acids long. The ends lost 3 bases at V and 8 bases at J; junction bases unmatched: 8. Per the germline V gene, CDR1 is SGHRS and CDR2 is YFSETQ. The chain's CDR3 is CASSWGDREDEKLFF. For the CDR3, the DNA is TGCGCCAGCAGCTGGGGGGACAGGGAAGACGAAAAACTGTTTTTT.

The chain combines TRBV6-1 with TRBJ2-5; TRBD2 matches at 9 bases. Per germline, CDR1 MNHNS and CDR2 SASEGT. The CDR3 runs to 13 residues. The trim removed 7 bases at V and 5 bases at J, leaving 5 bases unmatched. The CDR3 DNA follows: TGTGCCAGCACCCCTAGCGGGGCTGAGACCCAGTACTTC. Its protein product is CASTPSGAETQYF.

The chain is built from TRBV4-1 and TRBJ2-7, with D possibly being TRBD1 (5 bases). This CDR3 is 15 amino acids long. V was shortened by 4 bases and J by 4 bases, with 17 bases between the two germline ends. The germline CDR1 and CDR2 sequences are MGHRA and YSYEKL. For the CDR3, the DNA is TGCGCCAGCAGCCCCCGACAGTTCCTTCTTTACGAGCAGTACTTC. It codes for CASSPRQFLLYEQYF.